This T cell receptor beta chain was sequenced in a study of identical twins. Study-wide results and caveats: When twins shared out-of-frame alpha sequences, those sequences had excess low generation probability.

A remark on this clonotype: Antigen unknown.

CDR1 and CDR2 (germline): ENHRY, SYGVKD. V lost 6 bases to trimming and J lost 3 bases; unmatched junction nucleotides: 3. This CDR3 has 13 residues. Unique molecular identifiers were present on the cDNA, and a universal primer site came from template switching. One entry per CDR3 protein results from TCRdb running MiXCR on the 5' RACE reads. This table holds some 260,000 distinct CDR3 sequences, over 13% found once. V and J are TRBV10-3 and TRBJ1-1; the match to TRBD1 covers 8 bases. Sequencing was carried out using memory (CD45RO+) T cells sorted from blood. This sequence originates from a woman aged 18-30 years in good health. DNA for the CDR3: TGTGCCATCAGGGGACAGGTGGACACTGAAGCTTTCTTT. Its protein is CAIRGQVDTEAFF.